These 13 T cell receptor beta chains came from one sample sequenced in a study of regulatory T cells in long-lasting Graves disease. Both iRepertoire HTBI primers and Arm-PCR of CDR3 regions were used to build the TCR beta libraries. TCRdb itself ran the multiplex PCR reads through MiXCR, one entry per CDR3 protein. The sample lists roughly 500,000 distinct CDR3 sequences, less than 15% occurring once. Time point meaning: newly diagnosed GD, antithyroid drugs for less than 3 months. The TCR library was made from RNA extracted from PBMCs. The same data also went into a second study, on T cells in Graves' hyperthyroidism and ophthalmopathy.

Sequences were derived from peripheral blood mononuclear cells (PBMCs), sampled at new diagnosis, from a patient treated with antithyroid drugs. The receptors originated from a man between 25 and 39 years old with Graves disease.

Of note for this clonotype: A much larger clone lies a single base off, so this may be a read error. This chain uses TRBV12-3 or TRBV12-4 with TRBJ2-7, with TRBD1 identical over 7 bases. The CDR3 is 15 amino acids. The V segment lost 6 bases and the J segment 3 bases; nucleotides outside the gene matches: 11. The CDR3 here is CASSIGQVGSYEQYF. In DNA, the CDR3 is TGTGCCAGCAGCATTGGACAGGTAGGGAGCTACGAGCAGTACTTC.

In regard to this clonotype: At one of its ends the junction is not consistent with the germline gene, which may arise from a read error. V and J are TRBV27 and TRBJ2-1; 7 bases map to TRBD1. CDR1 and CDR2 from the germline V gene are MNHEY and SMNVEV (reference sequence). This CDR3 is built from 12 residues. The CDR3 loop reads CASGPFDRAALF. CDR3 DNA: TGTGCCAGCGGGCCCTTTGACAGGGCGGCGCTCTTC.

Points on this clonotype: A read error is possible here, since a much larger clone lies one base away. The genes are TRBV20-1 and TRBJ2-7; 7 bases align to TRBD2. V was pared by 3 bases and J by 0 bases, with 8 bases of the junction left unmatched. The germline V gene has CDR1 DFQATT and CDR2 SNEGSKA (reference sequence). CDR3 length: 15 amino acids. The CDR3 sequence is CSARVTGGSSYEQYF. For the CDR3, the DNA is TGCAGTGCTAGGGTAACTGGCGGGAGCTCCTACGAGCAGTACTTC.

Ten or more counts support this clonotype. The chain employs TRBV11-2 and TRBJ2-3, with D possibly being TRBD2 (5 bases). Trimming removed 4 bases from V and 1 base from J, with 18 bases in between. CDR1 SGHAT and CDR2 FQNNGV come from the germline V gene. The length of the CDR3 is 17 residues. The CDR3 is CASSSLALNLGTDTQYF. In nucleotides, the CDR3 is TGTGCCAGCAGCTCTCTAGCCCTGAACCTGGGCACAGATACGCAGTATTTT. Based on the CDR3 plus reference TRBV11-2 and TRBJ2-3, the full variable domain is EAGVAQSPRYKIIEKRQSVAFWCNPISGHATLYWYQQILGQGPKLLIQFQNNGVVDDSQLPKDRFSAERLKGVDSTLKIQPAKLEDSAVYLCASSSLALNLGTDTQYFGPGTRLTVL.

CDR3: CASSIRRNQETQYF. The DNA of the CDR3 is TGTGCCAGCAGTATCAGGCGGAACCAAGAGACCCAGTACTTC. The J gene is TRBJ2-5, the V gene TRBV27; no firm D call. Trimming stripped 5 bases from V and 0 bases from J, with 10 bases between. Germline CDR1 MNHEY, CDR2 SMNVEV (reference sequence). The CDR3 contains 14 residues.

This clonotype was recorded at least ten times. Written as DNA, the CDR3 is TGTGCCAGCAGTTTTAATGGAGCCCAGCATTTT. Its translation is CASSFNGAQHF. J is TRBJ1-5 and V is TRBV12-3 or TRBV12-4; D remains ambiguous. V was shortened by 3 bases and J by 11 bases, with 8 bases between the two germline ends. This CDR3 has 11 residues.

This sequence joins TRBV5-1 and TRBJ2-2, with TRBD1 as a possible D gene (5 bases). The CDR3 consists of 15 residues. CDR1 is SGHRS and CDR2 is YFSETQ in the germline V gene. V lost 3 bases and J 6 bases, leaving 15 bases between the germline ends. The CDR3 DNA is TGCGCCAGCAGCTCATACAGGTTTGACGCCGGGGAGCTGTTTTTT. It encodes CASSSYRFDAGELFF.

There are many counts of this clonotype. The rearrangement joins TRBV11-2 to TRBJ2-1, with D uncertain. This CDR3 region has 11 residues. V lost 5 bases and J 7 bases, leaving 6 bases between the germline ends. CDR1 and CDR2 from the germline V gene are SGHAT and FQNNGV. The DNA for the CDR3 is TGTGCCAGCAGCGGGCCAAATGAGCAGTTCTTC. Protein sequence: CASSGPNEQFF.

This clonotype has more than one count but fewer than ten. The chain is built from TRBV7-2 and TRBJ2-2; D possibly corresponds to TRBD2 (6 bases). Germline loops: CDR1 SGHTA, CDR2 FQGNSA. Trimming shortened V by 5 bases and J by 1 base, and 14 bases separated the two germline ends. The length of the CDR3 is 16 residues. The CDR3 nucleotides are TGTGCCAGCAGCCCGGGCGGGACGCAGAACACCGGGGAGCTGTTTTTT. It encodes CASSPGGTQNTGELFF. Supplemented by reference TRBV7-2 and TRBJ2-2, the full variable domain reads GAGVSQSPSNKVTEKGKDVELRCDPISGHTALYWYRQSLGQGLEFLIYFQGNSAPDKSGLPSDRFSAERTGGSVSTLTIQRTQQEDSAVYLCASSPGGTQNTGELFFGEGSRLTVL.

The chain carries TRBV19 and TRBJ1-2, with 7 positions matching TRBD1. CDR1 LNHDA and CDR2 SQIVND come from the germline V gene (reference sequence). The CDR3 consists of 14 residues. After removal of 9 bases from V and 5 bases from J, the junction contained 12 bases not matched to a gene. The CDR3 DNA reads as TGTGCCAGCGCCGCTTCGGGGACAGTATATGGCTACACCTTC. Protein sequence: CASAASGTVYGYTF.

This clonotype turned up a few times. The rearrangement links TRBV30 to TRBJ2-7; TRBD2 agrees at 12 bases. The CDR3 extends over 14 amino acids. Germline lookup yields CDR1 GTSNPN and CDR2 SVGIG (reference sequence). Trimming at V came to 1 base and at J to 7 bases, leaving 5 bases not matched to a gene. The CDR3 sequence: CAWSGLAGVVEQYF. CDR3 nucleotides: TGTGCCTGGAGTGGACTAGCGGGAGTGGTAGAGCAGTACTTC.

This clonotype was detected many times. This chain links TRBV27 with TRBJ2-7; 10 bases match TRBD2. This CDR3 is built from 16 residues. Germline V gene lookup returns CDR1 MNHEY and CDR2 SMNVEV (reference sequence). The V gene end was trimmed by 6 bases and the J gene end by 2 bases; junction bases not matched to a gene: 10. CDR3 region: CASSPGTSAIPYEQYF. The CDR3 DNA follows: TGTGCCAGCAGCCCTGGGACTAGCGCAATTCCCTACGAGCAGTACTTC.

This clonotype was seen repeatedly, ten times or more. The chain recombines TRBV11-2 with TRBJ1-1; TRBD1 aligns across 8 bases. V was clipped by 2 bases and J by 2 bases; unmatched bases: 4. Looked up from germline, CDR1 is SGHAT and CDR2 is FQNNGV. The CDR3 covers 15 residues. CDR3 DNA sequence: TGTGCCAGCAGCTTACAGGGGGCCCTTAACACTGAAGCTTTCTTT. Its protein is CASSLQGALNTEAFF.